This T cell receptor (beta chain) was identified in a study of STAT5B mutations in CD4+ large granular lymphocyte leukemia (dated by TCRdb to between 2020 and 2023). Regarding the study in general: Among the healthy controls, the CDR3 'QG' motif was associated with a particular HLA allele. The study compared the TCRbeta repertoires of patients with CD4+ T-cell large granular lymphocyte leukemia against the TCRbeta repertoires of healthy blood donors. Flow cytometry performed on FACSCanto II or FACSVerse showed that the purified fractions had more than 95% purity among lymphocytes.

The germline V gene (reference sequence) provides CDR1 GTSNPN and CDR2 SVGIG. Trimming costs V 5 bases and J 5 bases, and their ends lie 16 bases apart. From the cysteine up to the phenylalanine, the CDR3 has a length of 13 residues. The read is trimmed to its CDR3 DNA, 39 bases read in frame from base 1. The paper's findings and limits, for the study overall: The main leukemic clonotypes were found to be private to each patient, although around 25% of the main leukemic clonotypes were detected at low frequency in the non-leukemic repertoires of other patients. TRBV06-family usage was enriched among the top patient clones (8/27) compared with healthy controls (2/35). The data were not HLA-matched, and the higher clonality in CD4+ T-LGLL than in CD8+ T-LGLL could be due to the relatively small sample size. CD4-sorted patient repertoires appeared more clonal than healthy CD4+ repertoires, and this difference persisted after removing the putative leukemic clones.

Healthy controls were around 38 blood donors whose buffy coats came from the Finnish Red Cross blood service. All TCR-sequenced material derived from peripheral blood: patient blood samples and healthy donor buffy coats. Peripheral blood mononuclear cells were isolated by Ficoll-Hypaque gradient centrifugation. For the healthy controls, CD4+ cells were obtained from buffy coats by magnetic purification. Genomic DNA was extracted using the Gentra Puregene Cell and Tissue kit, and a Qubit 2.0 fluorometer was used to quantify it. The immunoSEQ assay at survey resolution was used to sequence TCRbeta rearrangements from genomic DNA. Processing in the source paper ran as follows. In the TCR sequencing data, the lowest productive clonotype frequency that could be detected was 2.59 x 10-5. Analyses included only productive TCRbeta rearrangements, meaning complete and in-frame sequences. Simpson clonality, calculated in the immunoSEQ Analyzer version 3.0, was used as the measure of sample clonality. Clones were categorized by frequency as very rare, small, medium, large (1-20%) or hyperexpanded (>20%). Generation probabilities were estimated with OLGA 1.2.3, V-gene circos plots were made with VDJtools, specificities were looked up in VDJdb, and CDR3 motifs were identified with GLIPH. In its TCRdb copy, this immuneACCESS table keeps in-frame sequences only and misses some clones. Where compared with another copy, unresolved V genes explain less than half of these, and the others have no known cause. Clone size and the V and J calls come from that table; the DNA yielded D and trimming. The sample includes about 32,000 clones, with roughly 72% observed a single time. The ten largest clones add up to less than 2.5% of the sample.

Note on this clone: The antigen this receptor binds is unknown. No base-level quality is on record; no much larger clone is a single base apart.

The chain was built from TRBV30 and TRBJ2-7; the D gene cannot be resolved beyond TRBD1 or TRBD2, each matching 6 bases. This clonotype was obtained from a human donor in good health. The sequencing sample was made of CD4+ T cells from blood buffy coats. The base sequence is TGTGCCTGGGCCCGGGGGCCCCATAACGAGCAGTACTTC. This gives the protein CAWARGPHNEQYF.